This TCR beta chain stems from a study of immune evolution from preneoplasia to lung adenocarcinoma. Generated by immunoSEQ multiplex PCR, the TCRdb table keeps only in-frame clones and is missing some. The sample holds under 13,000 clones; approximately 81% are singletons and the top ten take around 1.7%. V shed 6 bases and J shed 5 bases, with 7 bases lying between them. The CDR3 is made up of 11 amino acids. CDR1 and CDR2 (germline): KGHSH, LQKENI. The source of this sequence is a person aged 65 to 85 with lung adenocarcinoma. Sample: FFPE minimally invasive lung adenocarcinoma tissue. This rearrangement joins TRBV18 to TRBJ1-2; D gene uncertain. The CDR3 loop is CASSDRYGYTF. In nucleotides, the CDR3 is TGTGCCAGCTCCGACCGGTATGGCTACACCTTC.